This T cell receptor (beta chain) was recorded in a study of T cells in women clearing cervical HPV infection. Regarding the study as a whole: Associations may precede or follow infection; HPV-specific or memory T cells were not isolated.

This CDR3 contains 12 residues. In germline, CDR1 is SGHRS, CDR2 YFSETQ. Trimming left V 0 bases short and J 4 bases short, with 3 bases between. Each participant carried one incident cervical HPV16 infection only. Genomic DNA, averaging about 1,200 ng per sample, yielded TCR beta CDR3 via immunoSEQ. Clones were sequenced by immunoSEQ multiplex PCR, and TCRdb holds only the in-frame ones, with some missing. The sample table includes around 30,000 clones. With respect to this clone: Its antigen remains unidentified. The CDR3 extends 3 residues past the end of the read, so its final part is completed from the germline J gene.

This sequence was found in a woman aged 18 to 75 with a cervical HPV16 infection that either progressed to CIN3+ or cleared (not recorded which). This sequence joins TRBV5-1 and TRBJ2-3; no definite D call. Sequencing input: blood buffy coat. CDR3 protein: CASSLASDTQYF. Partial CDR3 DNA: TGCGCCAGCAGCTTGGCTTCAGATACG.